This T cell receptor (beta chain) stems from a study of blood T cell repertoires in COVID-19. Whole-study context: Material from acute and convalescent COVID-19 was sourced from the United States, Italy and Spain. PBMCs, B-cell-depleted T cells, or T cells were the source of the cDNA or gDNA that made up the material.

In the original workflow: Reference gene primer amplification yielded estimated nucleated cell counts. TCRdb's copy holds only in-frame clones and misses some; the assay was immunoSEQ multiplex PCR. V, J and clone size were drawn from that table, and D and trimming were deduced from the DNA. The sample lists 100,000 to 120,000 clones, roughly 91% occurring once. Germline V gives CDR1 MNHEY, CDR2 SVGAGI. This CDR3 is 13 amino acids long. Trimming pared 2 bases from V and 10 bases from J, leaving 9 bases between. This sequence joins TRBV6-5 and TRBJ1-6; D uncertain. The TCR originated in a woman aged 45 to 65 with acute or convalescent COVID-19. Source material: peripheral blood. CDR3 DNA: TGTGCCAGCAGTTACCGCGGGGAATCACCCCTCCACTTT. This encodes CASSYRGESPLHF.